This T cell receptor (beta chain) was sequenced for a study of response to subunit inactivated influenza vaccine. Study-wide points: T cells newly recruited by each seasonal influenza vaccination are few, the authors suggested.

Germline lookup yields CDR1 SQVTM and CDR2 ANQGSEA. The CDR3 extends over 13 amino acids. V gave up 4 bases and J gave up 5 bases, with 15 bases separating them. Remarks on this clonotype: No antigen is known for it.

TCRdb used MiXCR to reprocess the RT-PCR reads, holding one entry per CDR3 protein. The sample carries more than 500,000 distinct CDR3 sequences, around 11% recorded once. Separately, the same data were catalogued under a study of T cells expressing NK-cell markers. That source adds: Scientists made TCR beta cDNA using 5'RACE template switching with UMIs. Seven of the eight sequenced donors were HCMV-seropositive; one was seronegative. Dominant NKG2C+ clonotypes accounted for roughly 1.0-7.0% of CD8+ T cells in a handful of donors.

The specimen comprised PBMCs from blood, sampled on the day of vaccination. This receptor was taken from a man aged 45-65 years who received an inactivated influenza vaccine. The chain combines TRBV29-1 with TRBJ2-7, with D perhaps matching TRBD1 or TRBD2 (5 bases each). The CDR3 sequence is CSVVVDRGDEQYF. CDR3 DNA: TGCAGCGTTGTAGTCGATCGGGGCGACGAGCAGTACTTC.